These 31 T cell receptor beta chains were sequenced from one sample in a study of blood T cell repertoires in COVID-19. Clones were sequenced by immunoSEQ multiplex PCR, and TCRdb holds only the in-frame ones, with some missing. The sample yields under 350,000 clones, about 86% seen once. Sequenced material: PBMCs or T cells enriched from blood (not recorded which). These receptors all stem from a woman between 40 and 50 years old with acute COVID-19.

V gene TRBV3-1 (or the pseudogene TRBV3-2) combines with J gene TRBJ2-5, with 9 bases matching TRBD2. V was clipped by 2 bases and J by 5 bases; unmatched bases: 15. This CDR3 is 18 amino acids long. From germline, CDR1 is LGHDT and CDR2 YNNKEL (reference sequence). The CDR3 protein is CASSQPLSSGGAQETQYF. DNA for the CDR3: TGTGCCAGCAGCCAACCCCTAAGTAGCGGGGGCGCCCAGGAGACCCAGTACTTC.

The rearrangement joins TRBV5-6 to TRBJ1-5; D not certain. The CDR3 is 13 residues long. Trimming removed 0 bases at V and 3 bases at J, with 4 bases between. Germline V CDR1 and CDR2: SGHDT, YYEEEE. The CDR3 bases are TGTGCCAGCAGCTTGGGAGCCAATCAGCCCCAGCATTTT. It yields the protein CASSLGANQPQHF.

The chain joins TRBV4-3 to TRBJ2-2, with TRBD2 identical over 7 bases. Germline CDR1 LGHNA, CDR2 YSLEER. Trimming at V came to 0 bases and at J to 6 bases, leaving 10 bases not matched to a gene. The CDR3 length is 17 residues. CDR3 coding DNA: TGCGCCAGCAGCCAAGATTTGGCGGGAGTGCTTCCCGGGGAGCTGTTTTTT. Protein sequence: CASSQDLAGVLPGELFF.

The rearrangement links TRBV7-2 to TRBJ1-1; D gene ambiguous. Trimming cost V 1 base and J 4 bases, with 13 bases left between them. Germline values: CDR1 SGHTA, CDR2 FQGNSA. The CDR3 length is 15 residues. CDR3 sequence reads: CASSLVGRVATEAFF. The CDR3 DNA reads as TGTGCCAGCAGCTTAGTTGGTCGGGTCGCCACTGAAGCTTTCTTT. The whole variable domain, remainder taken from reference TRBV7-2 and TRBJ1-1, is GAGVSQSPSNKVTEKGKDVELRCDPISGHTALYWYRQSLGQGLEFLIYFQGNSAPDKSGLPSDRFSAERTGGSVSTLTIQRTQQEDSAVYLCASSLVGRVATEAFFGQGTRLTVV.

This chain uses TRBV18 with TRBJ1-1; D perhaps matches TRBD1 (5 bases). Per germline, CDR1 KGHSH and CDR2 LQKENI. The V end lost 1 base, the J end lost 4 bases, and 19 bases lay between the germline ends. CDR3 size: 17 residues. The CDR3 reads CASSPQRLGASITEAFF. The CDR3 region has the DNA TGTGCCAGCTCACCACAACGATTAGGGGCGTCCATCACTGAAGCTTTCTTT.

The chain carries TRBV15 and TRBJ1-6; D call uncertain. Trimming removed 1 base at V and 9 bases at J, with 4 bases between. The CDR3 loop spans 12 amino acids. In germline, CDR1 is LNHNV, CDR2 YYDKDF (reference sequence). CDR3 sequence reads: CATSRAGSPLHF. The CDR3 bases are TGTGCCACCAGCAGAGCAGGTTCACCCCTCCACTTT.

The chain uses TRBV9 and TRBJ1-2, with D hard to call. The V gene lost 4 bases and the J gene lost 6 bases, with 22 bases spanning the gap. The CDR3 runs to 16 residues. Per germline, CDR1 SGDLS and CDR2 YYNGEE. The CDR3 DNA reads TGTGCCAGCAGCCTTGCCTCGGGCCTACGGGATGATGGCTACACCTTC. This sequence encodes CASSLASGLRDDGYTF. Drawing the rest from reference TRBV9 and TRBJ1-2, the complete variable domain is DSGVTQTPKHLITATGQRVTLRCSPRSGDLSVYWYQQSLDQGLQFLIQYYNGEERAKGNILERFSAQQFPDLHSELNLSSLELGDSALYFCASSLASGLRDDGYTFGSGTRLTVV.

The count of this clone is one. The chain combines TRBV29-1 with TRBJ2-1, with TRBD2 matching over 7 bases. With 8 bases clipped from V and 7 bases from J, the junction kept 11 bases outside the gene matches. Germline assignment: CDR1 SQVTM and CDR2 ANQGSEA. The CDR3 totals 13 residues. CDR3 sequence: CSSAGGLRNEQFF. The CDR3, as DNA: TGCAGCTCCGCCGGGGGGTTGCGGAATGAGCAGTTCTTC.

The chain joins TRBV28 to TRBJ2-5; 7 bases line up with TRBD1. J lost 4 bases, V lost 6 bases, and 8 bases had no gene match. Germline CDR1 reads MDHEN; CDR2 reads SYDVKM. The CDR3 sequence is 14 residues long. DNA for the CDR3: TGTGCCAGCAGCGCTAACAGGGGACGAGAGACCCAGTACTTC. Its protein is CASSANRGRETQYF.

The CDR3 is CATSDWSPGQGNEKLFF. The DNA of the CDR3 is TGTGCCACCAGTGATTGGAGTCCGGGACAGGGTAATGAAAAACTGTTTTTT. This chain connects TRBV24-1 to TRBJ1-4, with 9 bases that match TRBD1. The germline V gene has CDR1 KGHDR and CDR2 SFDVKD. CDR3 length equals 17 residues. V was clipped by 2 bases and J by 4 bases; unmatched bases: 7.

This chain uses TRBV5-4 with TRBJ2-4, with 10 nucleotides matching TRBD1. V was clipped by 4 bases and J by 1 base; unmatched bases: 11. CDR3 length equals 18 residues. Per the germline V gene, CDR1 is SGHNT and CDR2 is YYREEE (reference sequence). CDR3: CASSTLPLDRGAKNIQYF. The CDR3, as DNA: TGTGCCAGCAGCACCCTCCCGTTGGACAGGGGGGCCAAAAACATTCAGTACTTC.

The J gene is TRBJ2-1, the V gene TRBV3-1 (or the pseudogene TRBV3-2), with D maybe TRBD1 (6 bases). Germline assignment: CDR1 LGHDT and CDR2 YNNKEL (reference sequence). V lost 5 bases and J 6 bases, leaving 23 bases between the germline ends. The CDR3 sequence is 17 residues long. DNA for the CDR3: TGTGCCAGCAGCAGATCGATTACAGGGTTCATGTCCAATGAGCAGTTCTTC. Encoded protein: CASSRSITGFMSNEQFF.

The chain is built from TRBV6-5 and TRBJ2-5; 7 nucleotides match TRBD2. The CDR3 has 14 residues. J lost 4 bases, V lost 6 bases, and 8 bases had no gene match. Germline lookup yields CDR1 MNHEY and CDR2 SVGAGI. The CDR3 loop is CASSSRWGGETQYF. Written as DNA, the CDR3 is TGTGCCAGCAGCTCCCGTTGGGGGGGAGAGACCCAGTACTTC.

The chain employs TRBV2 and TRBJ2-1, with 12 nucleotides matching TRBD2. This CDR3 comprises 17 residues. Germline trimming cut 7 bases from V and 1 base from J; bases unmatched to any gene: 8. Germline-derived CDR1 and CDR2 are SNHLY and FYNNEI. CDR3 in amino acids: CASTRTSGILSYNEQFF. The DNA for the CDR3 is TGTGCCAGCACTAGGACTAGCGGGATCCTTTCCTACAATGAGCAGTTCTTC.

This clone was observed a few times. This chain joins TRBV25-1 and TRBJ2-5; 14 nucleotides line up with TRBD2. Trimming removed 3 bases from V and 4 bases from J; junction bases left unmatched: 1. Per the germline V gene, CDR1 is MGHDK and CDR2 is SYGVNS. The CDR3 is made up of 15 amino acids. CDR3 loop: CASSETSGGAETQYF. The CDR3 region has the DNA TGTGCCAGCAGTGAGACTAGCGGGGGGGCAGAGACCCAGTACTTC. The variable domain in full, completed from reference TRBV25-1 and TRBJ2-5, reads EADIYQTPRYLVIGTGKKITLECSQTMGHDKMYWYQQDPGMELHLIHYSYGVNSTEKGDLSSESTVSRIRTEHFPLTLESARPSHTSQYLCASSETSGGAETQYFGPGTRLLVL.

The V call is TRBV27, the J call TRBJ1-2; maybe TRBD1 (6 bases). V dropped 1 base and J dropped 0 bases, with 15 bases sitting between them. Per germline, CDR1 MNHEY and CDR2 SMNVEV (reference sequence). This CDR3 contains 17 residues. The CDR3 DNA sequence: TGTGCCAGCAGTTTATTGGCCAGGGGACCCTCTAACTATGGCTACACCTTC. Its protein is CASSLLARGPSNYGYTF.

This chain joins TRBV28 and TRBJ1-5, with TRBD1 as a possible D gene (6 bases). CDR3 size: 16 residues. CDR1 is MDHEN and CDR2 is SYDVKM in the germline V gene. Between the trimmed V and J ends, which lost 5 bases and 7 bases, there was a span of 21 bases. CDR3: CASSTAGAGLIQPQHF. The CDR3 DNA reads as TGTGCCAGCAGTACCGCGGGGGCTGGCCTAATCCAGCCCCAGCATTTT.

About this clone itself: Within the sample, other DNA sequences also encode this same CDR3. The chain uses TRBV7-2 and TRBJ1-1, with TRBD1 matching 7 bases. This CDR3 contains 13 residues. Germline loops: CDR1 SGHTA, CDR2 FQGNSA. V was clipped by 1 base and J by 4 bases; unmatched bases: 0. Here the CDR3 DNA reads TGTGCCAGCAGCTTAGACAGGGGCACTGAAGCTTTCTTT. The encoded protein is CASSLDRGTEAFF.

The chain carries TRBV5-1 and TRBJ2-1, with TRBD1 identical over 7 bases. V was pared by 2 bases and J by 1 base, with 3 bases of the junction left unmatched. The CDR3 contains 15 residues. Germline V gives CDR1 SGHRS, CDR2 YFSETQ. CDR3 in DNA: TGCGCCAGCAGCTTAGACAGGGTATCCTACAATGAGCAGTTCTTC. Its translation is CASSLDRVSYNEQFF.

This sequence joins TRBV5-1 and TRBJ2-1; TRBD2 agrees at 7 bases. This CDR3 is 13 amino acids long. The V gene's germline CDR1 is SGHRS and CDR2 YFSETQ. The V gene end was trimmed by 5 bases and the J gene end by 8 bases; junction bases not matched to a gene: 7. For the CDR3, the DNA is TGCGCCAGCAGTTACCGGGGGGTAGATGAGCAGTTCTTC. Its protein product is CASSYRGVDEQFF. Combining the CDR3 with reference TRBV5-1 and TRBJ2-1 gives the whole variable domain KAGVTQTPRYLIKTRGQQVTLSCSPISGHRSVSWYQQTPGQGLQFLFEYFSETQRNKGNFPGRFSGRQFSNSRSEMNVSTLELGDSALYLCASSYRGVDEQFFGPGTRLTVL.

The rearrangement uses TRBV13 and TRBJ2-7, with TRBD2 matching over 7 bases. This CDR3 has 15 amino acids. With V trimmed by 0 bases and J by 0 bases, 2 bases remained unmatched. Germline-derived CDR1 and CDR2 are PRHDT and FYEKMQ (reference sequence). The CDR3 nucleotides read TGTGCCAGCAGCTTAGGCCGGACTAGCTCCTACGAGCAGTACTTC. Amino acids: CASSLGRTSSYEQYF. Looking up the rest from reference TRBV13 and TRBJ2-7 gives the full variable domain: AAGVIQSPRHLIKEKRETATLKCYPIPRHDTVYWYQQGPGQDPQFLISFYEKMQSDKGSIPDRFSAQQFSDYHSELNMSSLELGDSALYFCASSLGRTSSYEQYFGPGTRLTVT.

This sequence joins TRBV7-6 and TRBJ2-3; possibly TRBD1 for D (6 bases). Germline values: CDR1 SGHVS, CDR2 FNYEAQ. The CDR3 covers 15 residues. The V gene lost 5 bases and the J gene lost 2 bases, with 14 bases spanning the gap. The CDR3 is CASSHPDSSTDTQYF. In nucleotides, the CDR3 is TGTGCCAGCAGCCACCCGGACAGTTCCACAGATACGCAGTATTTT. The full variable domain, rest sourced from reference TRBV7-6 and TRBJ2-3, is GAGVSQSPRYKVTKRGQDVALRCDPISGHVSLYWYRQALGQGPEFLTYFNYEAQQDKSGLPNDRFSAERPEGSISTLTIQRTEQRDSAMYRCASSHPDSSTDTQYFGPGTRLTVL.

The chain links TRBV28 to TRBJ1-6, with 7 nucleotides matching TRBD1. V lost 2 bases, J lost 6 bases, and 4 bases stayed unmatched. CDR3 size: 15 residues. CDR1 is MDHEN, CDR2 SYDVKM, per germline. As DNA, the CDR3 is TGTGCCAGCAGTTTACCGGGACAGCCTAATTCACCCCTCCACTTT. As protein: CASSLPGQPNSPLHF. Variable domain in full (rest from reference TRBV28 and TRBJ1-6): DVKVTQSSRYLVKRTGEKVFLECVQDMDHENMFWYRQDPGLGLRLIYFSYDVKMKEKGDIPEGYSVSREKKERFSLILESASTNQTSMYLCASSLPGQPNSPLHFGNGTRLTVT.

The V gene is TRBV4-1, the J gene TRBJ2-5, with a tentative D call TRBD2 (6 bases). The V gene lost 4 bases and the J gene lost 3 bases, with 18 bases spanning the gap. The CDR3 is 16 amino acids. Germline V gene data show CDR1 as MGHRA and CDR2 as YSYEKL. As DNA, the CDR3 is TGCGCCAGCAGCCCCATCGGAGGGCTAGCGAAAGAGACCCAGTACTTC. This codes for CASSPIGGLAKETQYF.

V is TRBV12-3 or TRBV12-4 and J is TRBJ1-1; a weak D match, TRBD1 (5 bases). V lost 3 bases and J 10 bases, leaving 12 bases between the germline ends. The length of the CDR3 is 12 residues. CDR3 region: CASSFPQGLAFF. The DNA of the CDR3 is TGTGCCAGCAGTTTCCCTCAGGGATTAGCTTTCTTT.

The chain is built from TRBV19 and TRBJ1-5, with D unclear. The CDR3 covers 16 residues. CDR1 is LNHDA, CDR2 SQIVND, per germline (reference sequence). V was cut by 3 bases and J by 0 bases, with 12 bases left in between. CDR3 in amino acids: CASSIEGTFSNQPQHF. In DNA, the CDR3 is TGTGCCAGTAGTATTGAGGGAACCTTTAGCAATCAGCCCCAGCATTTT.

The V and J genes are TRBV11-3 and TRBJ2-7; a weak D match, TRBD1 (5 bases). The CDR3 spans 13 residues. Germline V gene data show CDR1 as SGHNT and CDR2 as YENEEA. V was trimmed by 1 base and J by 3 bases, leaving 7 bases between them. CDR3 loop: CASSLGGHYEQYF. In nucleotides, the CDR3 is TGTGCCAGCAGCTTAGGCGGACACTACGAGCAGTACTTC. Complete variable domain (other parts from reference TRBV11-3 and TRBJ2-7): EAGVVQSPRYKIIEKKQPVAFWCNPISGHNTLYWYLQNLGQGPELLIRYENEEAVDDSQLPKDRFSAERLKGVDSTLKIQPAELGDSAVYLCASSLGGHYEQYFGPGTRLTVT.

The CDR3 is CATTLAGEALGGTDTQYF. DNA for the CDR3: TGTGCCACAACACTAGCGGGAGAGGCCCTAGGTGGCACAGATACGCAGTATTTT. The chain carries TRBV10-3 and TRBJ2-3, with 11 positions matching TRBD2. The CDR3 totals 18 residues. Trimming removed 10 bases from V and 1 base from J; junction bases left unmatched: 16. Germline lookup yields CDR1 ENHRY and CDR2 SYGVKD.

V gene TRBV5-1 combines with J gene TRBJ1-1; no definite D call. This CDR3 contains 13 residues. V shed 0 bases and J shed 3 bases, with 6 bases lying between them. Germline lookup yields CDR1 SGHRS and CDR2 YFSETQ. This CDR3 reads CASSLARYTEAFF. CDR3 coding DNA: TGCGCCAGCAGCTTGGCCCGGTACACTGAAGCTTTCTTT.

The chain is built from TRBV5-1 and TRBJ2-7; 8 positions match TRBD2. Germline CDR1 SGHRS, CDR2 YFSETQ. This CDR3 contains 14 residues. J gave up 4 bases and V 4 bases, and 7 bases lay outside the gene matches. The CDR3 here is CASSPAGVAYEQYF. CDR3 bases: TGCGCCAGCAGCCCAGCGGGAGTGGCGTACGAGCAGTACTTC.

The chain combines TRBV29-1 with TRBJ2-3; TRBD1 is a possible D gene (5 bases). CDR3 length: 12 residues. Between the trimmed V and J ends, which lost 6 bases and 4 bases, there was a span of 11 bases. Germline CDR1 reads SQVTM; CDR2 reads ANQGSEA. CDR3 DNA sequence: TGCAGCGTAGCACCAGGGTCAGATACGCAGTATTTT. It codes for CSVAPGSDTQYF.